A single T cell receptor beta chain is shown here with its context. The antigen remains undetermined. This record comes from a study of Tregs in tolerant kidney transplant recipients. The germline V gene encodes CDR1 GTSNPN and CDR2 SVGIG (reference sequence). Between the trimmed V and J ends, which lost 2 bases and 7 bases, there was a span of 15 bases. The CDR3 loop spans 15 amino acids. Generated by immunoSEQ multiplex PCR, the TCRdb table keeps only in-frame clones and is missing some. The sample lists 240,000 or so clones, about four fifths occurring once. General study results and limits: The most relevant donor-specific Treg TCRbeta repertoire apparently came from expansion with activated donor B cells. Validation in larger populations is needed because few patients were studied.

Sequenced sample: CD4+ T cells from blood. This chain connects TRBV30 to TRBJ1-6, with D perhaps TRBD1 (6 bases). The source is a human donor in good health. The CDR3 DNA is TGTGCCTGGAGTCCATCGGCAGGGGCAAATTCACCCCTCCACTTT. It encodes CAWSPSAGANSPLHF.